The rows below give T cell receptor beta chains drawn from one sample of a study of OX40 agonist ivuxolimab in advanced cancers. Generated by immunoSEQ multiplex PCR, the TCRdb table keeps only in-frame clones and is missing some. The table records about 28,000 clones, roughly 80% of them present only once. Sequences were derived from CD4+ or CD8+ T cells sorted from blood, sampled in a trial of the OX40 agonist ivuxolimab. The receptors were gathered from an adult with an advanced solid tumor such as melanoma, head and neck, liver or kidney cancer. Each CDR3 is given with its conserved first and last residue. Fields, in order: V gene, clone size, D gene, J gene, CDR3 protein, CDR3 DNA. A D gene is named only where the DNA matches it firmly. Clone size appears in some rows only: once, few, many, or a class for an expanded clone.

V: TRBV13; size: .; D: TRBD2; J: TRBJ2-7; CDR3: CASSSVAGGFRYEQYF; DNA: TGTGCCAGCAGCTCCGTAGCGGGAGGGTTCCGCTACGAGCAGTACTTC
V: TRBV6-6; size: few; D: TRBD1; J: TRBJ1-6; CDR3: CASILRDRAFSPLHF; DNA: TGTGCCAGCATACTCCGGGACAGGGCATTTTCACCCCTCCACTTT
V: TRBV5-4; size: .; D: TRBD1; J: TRBJ1-1; CDR3: CASSTEQGSATEAFF; DNA: TGTGCCAGCAGCACGGAACAGGGGTCGGCCACTGAAGCTTTCTTT
V: TRBV9; size: .; D: .; J: TRBJ1-4; CDR3: CASSAGGDEKLFF; DNA: TGTGCCAGCAGCGCCGGGGGGGATGAAAAACTGTTTTTT
V: TRBV6-5; size: .; D: .; J: TRBJ2-2; CDR3: CASSYSFGSTGELFF; DNA: TGTGCCAGCAGTTACTCCTTTGGGTCCACCGGGGAGCTGTTTTTT
V: TRBV4-1; size: .; D: .; J: TRBJ2-1; CDR3: CASSQAPYSSYNEQFF; DNA: TGCGCCAGCAGCCAAGCCCCATACTCCTCCTACAATGAGCAGTTCTTC
V: TRBV7-9; size: .; D: .; J: TRBJ2-5; CDR3: CASSYSGAAKETQYF; DNA: TGTGCCAGCAGCTACTCAGGGGCCGCAAAAGAGACCCAGTACTTC
V: TRBV9; size: few; D: .; J: TRBJ1-2; CDR3: CASSVGRGIEGYTF; DNA: TGTGCCAGCAGCGTAGGAAGAGGGATAGAGGGCTACACCTTC
V: TRBV30; size: few; D: .; J: TRBJ1-2; CDR3: CAWTVRVWYGYTF; DNA: TGTGCCTGGACGGTCAGGGTTTGGTATGGCTACACCTTC
V: TRBV25-1; size: .; D: TRBD1; J: TRBJ1-1; CDR3: CASRAGGASTEAFF; DNA: TGTGCCAGCAGGGCAGGGGGCGCGAGTACTGAAGCTTTCTTT
V: TRBV11-2; size: few; D: .; J: TRBJ2-7; CDR3: CASSLAWASYEQYF; DNA: TGTGCCAGCAGCTTAGCGTGGGCTAGCTACGAGCAGTACTTC
V: TRBV19; size: .; D: TRBD2; J: TRBJ2-1; CDR3: CASSIGSGVGEQFF; DNA: TGTGCCAGTAGTATAGGTAGCGGGGTGGGGGAGCAGTTCTTC
V: TRBV28; size: .; D: TRBD1; J: TRBJ1-1; CDR3: CASSHPRTGNTEAFF; DNA: TGTGCCAGCAGTCACCCCCGGACAGGGAATACTGAAGCTTTCTTT